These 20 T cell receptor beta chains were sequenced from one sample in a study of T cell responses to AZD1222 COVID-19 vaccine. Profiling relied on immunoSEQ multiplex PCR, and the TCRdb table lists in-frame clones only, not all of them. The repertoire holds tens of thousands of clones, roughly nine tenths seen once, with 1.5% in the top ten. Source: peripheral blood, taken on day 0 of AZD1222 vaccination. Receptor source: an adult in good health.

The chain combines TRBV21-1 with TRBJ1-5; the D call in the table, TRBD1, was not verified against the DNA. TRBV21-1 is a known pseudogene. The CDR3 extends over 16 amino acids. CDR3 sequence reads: CASSKGEGVGNQPQHF. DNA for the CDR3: TGTGCCAGCAGCAAAGGTGAGGGGGTGGGCAATCAGCCCCAGCATTTT.

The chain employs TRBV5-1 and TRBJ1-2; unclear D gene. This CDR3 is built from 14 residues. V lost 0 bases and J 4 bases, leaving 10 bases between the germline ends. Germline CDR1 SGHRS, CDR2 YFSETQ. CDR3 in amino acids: CASSLDTPSYGYTF. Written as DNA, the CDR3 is TGCGCCAGCAGCTTGGATACACCTAGCTATGGCTACACCTTC.

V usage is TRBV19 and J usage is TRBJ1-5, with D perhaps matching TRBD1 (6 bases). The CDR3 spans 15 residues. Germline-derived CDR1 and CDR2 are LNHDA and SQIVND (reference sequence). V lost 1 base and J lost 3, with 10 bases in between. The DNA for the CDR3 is TGTGCCAGTAGTATAGTGGGGGGGCCCAATCAGCCCCAGCATTTT. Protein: CASSIVGGPNQPQHF.

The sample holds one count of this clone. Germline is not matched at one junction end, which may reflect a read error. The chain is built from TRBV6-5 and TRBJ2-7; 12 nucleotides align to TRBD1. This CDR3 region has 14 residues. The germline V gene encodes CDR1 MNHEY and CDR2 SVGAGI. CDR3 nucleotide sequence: TGTGCCAGCTGCCCGGGACAGGGGGCCTACGGGCAGTACTTC. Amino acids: CASCPGQGAYGQYF.

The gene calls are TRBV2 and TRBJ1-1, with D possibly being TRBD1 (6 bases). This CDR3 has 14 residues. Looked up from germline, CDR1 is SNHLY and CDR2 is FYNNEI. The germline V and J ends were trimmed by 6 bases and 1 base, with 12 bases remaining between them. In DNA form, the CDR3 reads TGTGCCAGCAGCGGACAGCGGAGGAACACTGAAGCTTTCTTT. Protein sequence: CASSGQRRNTEAFF.

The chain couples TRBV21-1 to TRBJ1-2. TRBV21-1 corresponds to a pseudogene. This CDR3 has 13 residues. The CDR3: CASNWDWFGGYTF. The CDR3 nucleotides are TGTGCCAGCAATTGGGACTGGTTCGGTGGCTACACCTTC.

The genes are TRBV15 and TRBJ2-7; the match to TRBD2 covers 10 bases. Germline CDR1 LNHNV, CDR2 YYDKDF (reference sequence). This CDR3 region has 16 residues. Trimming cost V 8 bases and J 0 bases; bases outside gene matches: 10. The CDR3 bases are TGTGCCACCCGCCGGGTAGCGGGAGGACTCTCCTACGAGCAGTACTTC. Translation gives CATRRVAGGLSYEQYF.

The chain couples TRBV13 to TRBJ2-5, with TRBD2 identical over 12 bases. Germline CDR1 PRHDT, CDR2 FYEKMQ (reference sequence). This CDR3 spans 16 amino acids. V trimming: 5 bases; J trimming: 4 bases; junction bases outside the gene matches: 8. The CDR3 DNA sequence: TGTGCCAGCAGCCCACCCAGACTAGCGGGAGTAGAGACCCAGTACTTC. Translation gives CASSPPRLAGVETQYF. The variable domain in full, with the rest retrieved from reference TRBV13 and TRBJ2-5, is AAGVIQSPRHLIKEKRETATLKCYPIPRHDTVYWYQQGPGQDPQFLISFYEKMQSDKGSIPDRFSAQQFSDYHSELNMSSLELGDSALYFCASSPPRLAGVETQYFGPGTRLLVL.

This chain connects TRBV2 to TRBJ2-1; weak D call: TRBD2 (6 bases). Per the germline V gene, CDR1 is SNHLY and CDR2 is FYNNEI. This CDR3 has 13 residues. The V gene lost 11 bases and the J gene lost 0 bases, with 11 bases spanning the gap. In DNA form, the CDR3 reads TGTGCCGAGGGACTGAGCTCCTACAATGAGCAGTTCTTC. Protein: CAEGLSSYNEQFF.

The CDR3 region is CASRHPNTNEQYF. In DNA, the CDR3 is TGTGCCAGCAGACACCCCAACACCAACGAGCAGTACTTC. The chain is built from TRBV27 and TRBJ2-7; D remains ambiguous. CDR1 is MNHEY and CDR2 is SMNVEV in the germline V gene (reference sequence). V lost 6 bases and J 5 bases, leaving 14 bases between the germline ends. The CDR3 runs to 13 residues.

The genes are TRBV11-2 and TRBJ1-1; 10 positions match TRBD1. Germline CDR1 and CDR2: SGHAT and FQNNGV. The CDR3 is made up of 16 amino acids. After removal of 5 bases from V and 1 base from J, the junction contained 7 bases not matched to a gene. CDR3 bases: TGTGCCAGCAGCCTGGGGGACAGGGGAACGAACACTGAAGCTTTCTTT. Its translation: CASSLGDRGTNTEAFF.

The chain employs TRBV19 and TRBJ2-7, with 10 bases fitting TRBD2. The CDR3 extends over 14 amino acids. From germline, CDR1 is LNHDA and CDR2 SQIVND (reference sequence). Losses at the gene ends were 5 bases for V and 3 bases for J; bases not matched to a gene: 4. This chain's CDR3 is CASSYTSGVYEQYF. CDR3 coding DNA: TGTGCCAGTAGTTACACTAGCGGGGTCTACGAGCAGTACTTC.

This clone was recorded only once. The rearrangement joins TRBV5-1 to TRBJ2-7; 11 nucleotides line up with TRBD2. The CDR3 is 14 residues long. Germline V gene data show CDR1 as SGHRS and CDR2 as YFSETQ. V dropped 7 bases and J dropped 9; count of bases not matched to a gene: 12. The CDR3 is CASAASSGRMGQYF. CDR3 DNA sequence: TGCGCCAGCGCGGCTTCTAGCGGGAGGATGGGGCAGTACTTC.

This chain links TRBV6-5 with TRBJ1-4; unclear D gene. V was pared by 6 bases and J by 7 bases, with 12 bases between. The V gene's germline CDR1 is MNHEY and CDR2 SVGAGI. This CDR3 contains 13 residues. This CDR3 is CASRDAPREKLFF. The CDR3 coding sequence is TGTGCCAGCAGGGACGCCCCACGTGAAAAACTGTTTTTT.

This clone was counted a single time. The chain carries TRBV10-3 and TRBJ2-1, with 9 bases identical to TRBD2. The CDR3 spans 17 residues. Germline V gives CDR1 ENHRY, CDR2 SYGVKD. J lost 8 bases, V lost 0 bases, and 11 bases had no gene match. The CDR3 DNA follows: TGTGCCATCAGTGAGTCGACCTTAGCGGGAGTCTTCTATGAGCAGTTCTTC. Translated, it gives CAISESTLAGVFYEQFF.

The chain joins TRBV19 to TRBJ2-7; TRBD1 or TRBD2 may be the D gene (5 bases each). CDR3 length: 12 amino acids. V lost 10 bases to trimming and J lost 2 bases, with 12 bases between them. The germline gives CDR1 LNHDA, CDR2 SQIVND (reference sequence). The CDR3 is CATGTPTYEQYF. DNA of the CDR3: TGTGCCACCGGGACGCCTACCTACGAGCAGTACTTC.

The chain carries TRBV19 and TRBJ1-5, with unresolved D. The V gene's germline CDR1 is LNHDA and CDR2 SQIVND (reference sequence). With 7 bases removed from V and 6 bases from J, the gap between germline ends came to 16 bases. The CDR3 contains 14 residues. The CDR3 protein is CASTTAGDSQPQHF. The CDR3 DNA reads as TGTGCCAGTACCACGGCCGGGGATAGTCAGCCCCAGCATTTT.

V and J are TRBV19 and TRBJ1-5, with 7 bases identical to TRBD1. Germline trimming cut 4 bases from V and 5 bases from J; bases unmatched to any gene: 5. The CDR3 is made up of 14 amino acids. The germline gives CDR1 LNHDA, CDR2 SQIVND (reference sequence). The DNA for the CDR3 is TGTGCCAGTAGTAGACAGGGACTCCATCAGCCCCAGCATTTT. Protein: CASSRQGLHQPQHF. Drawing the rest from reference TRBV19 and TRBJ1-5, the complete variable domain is DGGITQSPKYLFRKEGQNVTLSCEQNLNHDAMYWYRQDPGQGLRLIYYSQIVNDFQKGDIAEGYSVSREKKESFPLTVTSAQKNPTAFYLCASSRQGLHQPQHFGDGTRLSIL.

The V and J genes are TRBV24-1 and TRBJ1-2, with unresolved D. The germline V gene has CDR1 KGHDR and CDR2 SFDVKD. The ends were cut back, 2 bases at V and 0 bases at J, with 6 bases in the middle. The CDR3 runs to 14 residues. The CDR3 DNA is TGTGCCACCAGTGATTCGCAAGCTAACTATGGCTACACCTTC. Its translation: CATSDSQANYGYTF.

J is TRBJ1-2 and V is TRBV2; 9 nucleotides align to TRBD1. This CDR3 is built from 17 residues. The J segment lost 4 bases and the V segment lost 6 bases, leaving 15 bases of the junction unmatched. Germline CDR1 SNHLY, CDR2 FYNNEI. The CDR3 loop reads CASRTGTGTGYGYGYTF. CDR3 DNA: TGTGCCAGCAGGACCGGGACAGGGACCGGATACGGCTATGGCTACACCTTC.